One sample yielded the 5 T cell receptor beta chains listed below, sequenced in a study of CD8 T cells in ankylosing spondylitis. One entry per CDR3 protein, called by TCRdb with MiXCR from the 5' RACE reads. The sample holds around 250,000 distinct CDR3 sequences, 9.5% to 12% seen once. The sequenced sample consisted of blood, either unsorted or a sorted T cell fraction (not recorded which). These receptor sequences come from a male donor with ankylosing spondylitis or in good health (not recorded which).

This clonotype was counted ten times or more. The chain links TRBV15 to TRBJ2-1; 14 bases fit TRBD2. V lost 3 bases and J lost 12; bases outside the gene matches: 4. CDR1 and CDR2 (germline): LNHNV, YYDKDF (reference sequence). The CDR3 is made up of 14 amino acids. DNA for the CDR3: TGTGCCACCAGCAGGGGACTAGCGGGGGCCGCGCAGTTCTTC. Its translation is CATSRGLAGAAQFF.

The CDR3 sequence is CASSGGFGANVLTF. The CDR3 DNA is TGCGCCAGCAGCGGAGGGTTTGGGGCCAACGTCCTGACTTTC. The V gene is TRBV5-1, the J gene TRBJ2-6; a weak D match, TRBD2 (6 bases). Germline V gene data show CDR1 as SGHRS and CDR2 as YFSETQ. The CDR3 covers 14 residues. V dropped 4 bases and J dropped 3 bases, with 8 bases sitting between them.

This clonotype was seen at least ten times. J is TRBJ2-3 and V is TRBV28; 9 bases match TRBD2. V trimming: 6 bases; J trimming: 0 bases; junction bases outside the gene matches: 4. The CDR3 length is 15 residues. Germline CDR1 reads MDHEN; CDR2 reads SYDVKM. The CDR3 sequence: CASRVTSGSTDTQYF. The CDR3 coding sequence is TGTGCCAGCAGGGTAACTAGCGGGAGCACAGATACGCAGTATTTT.

The sample holds a few counts of this clonotype. One end of the junction is discordant with germline, which a read error may explain. The chain combines TRBV7-6 with TRBJ2-7; D remains unclear. The CDR3 is 15 residues long. Germline loops: CDR1 SGHVS, CDR2 FNYEAQ. The CDR3 region has the DNA TGTGCCAGCAGCCCCCCCGCCGAAAGCTCCGACGAGCAGTACTTC. Translation gives CASSPPAESSDEQYF. The variable domain in full, with the rest retrieved from reference TRBV7-6 and TRBJ2-7, is GAGVSQSPRYKVTKRGQDVALRCDPISGHVSLYWYRQALGQGPEFLTYFNYEAQQDKSGLPNDRFSAERPEGSISTLTIQRTEQRDSAMYRCASSPPAESSDEQYFGPGTRLTVT.

The table lists this clonotype with many counts. The chain employs TRBV4-2 and TRBJ1-1, with D unclear. CDR3 length: 15 amino acids. Germline loops: CDR1 LGHNA, CDR2 YNFKEQ. With 0 bases removed from V and 6 bases from J, the gap between germline ends came to 14 bases. CDR3 amino acids: CASSQDFGSPSEAFF. In nucleotides, the CDR3 is TGTGCCAGCAGCCAAGATTTCGGGTCCCCTTCTGAAGCTTTCTTT.